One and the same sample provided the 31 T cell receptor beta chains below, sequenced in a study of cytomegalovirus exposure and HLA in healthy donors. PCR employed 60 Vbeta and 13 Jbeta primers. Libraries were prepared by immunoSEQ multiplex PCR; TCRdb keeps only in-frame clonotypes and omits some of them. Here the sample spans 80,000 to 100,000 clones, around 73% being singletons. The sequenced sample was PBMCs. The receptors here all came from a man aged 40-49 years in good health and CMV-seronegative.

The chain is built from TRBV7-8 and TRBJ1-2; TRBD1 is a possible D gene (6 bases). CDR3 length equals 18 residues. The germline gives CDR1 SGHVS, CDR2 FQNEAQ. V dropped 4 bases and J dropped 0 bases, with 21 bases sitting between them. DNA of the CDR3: TGTGCCAGCAGCTCAAAACTGCTCCGGACAGCCACTAACTATGGCTACACCTTC. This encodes CASSSKLLRTATNYGYTF.

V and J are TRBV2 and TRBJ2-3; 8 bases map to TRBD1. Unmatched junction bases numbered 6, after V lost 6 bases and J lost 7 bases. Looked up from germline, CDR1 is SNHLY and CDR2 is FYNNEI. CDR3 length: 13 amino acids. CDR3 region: CASSLDRANTQYF. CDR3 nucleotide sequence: TGTGCCAGCAGCTTGGACAGGGCGAATACGCAGTATTTT.

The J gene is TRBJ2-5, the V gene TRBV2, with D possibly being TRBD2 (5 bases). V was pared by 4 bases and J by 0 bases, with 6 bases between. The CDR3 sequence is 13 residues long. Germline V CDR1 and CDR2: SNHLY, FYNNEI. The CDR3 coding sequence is TGTGCCAGCAGTGGACTAAACCAAGAGACCCAGTACTTC. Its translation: CASSGLNQETQYF.

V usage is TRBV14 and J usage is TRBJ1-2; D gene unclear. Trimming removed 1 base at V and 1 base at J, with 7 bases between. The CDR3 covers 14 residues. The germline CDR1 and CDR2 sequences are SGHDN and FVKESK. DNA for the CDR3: TGTGCCAGCAGCCAAGTTGCAGTTAACTATGGCTACACCTTC. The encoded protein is CASSQVAVNYGYTF.

This CDR3 reads CASSLTPEGDEQYF. The DNA of the CDR3 is TGCGCCAGCAGCCTCACTCCCGAGGGTGACGAGCAGTACTTC. The chain links TRBV5-1 to TRBJ2-7; possible D gene TRBD2, 5 bases. The CDR3 runs to 14 residues. Germline V CDR1 and CDR2: SGHRS, YFSETQ. V was trimmed by 4 bases and J by 5 bases, leaving 16 bases between them.

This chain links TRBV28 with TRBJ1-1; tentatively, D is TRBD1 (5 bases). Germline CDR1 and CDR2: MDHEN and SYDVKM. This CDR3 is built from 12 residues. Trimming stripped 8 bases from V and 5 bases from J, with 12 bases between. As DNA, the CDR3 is TGTGCCAGCCTGTCGGGGGTGACTGAAGCTTTCTTT. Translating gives CASLSGVTEAFF. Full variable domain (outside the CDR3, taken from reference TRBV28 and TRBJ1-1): DVKVTQSSRYLVKRTGEKVFLECVQDMDHENMFWYRQDPGLGLRLIYFSYDVKMKEKGDIPEGYSVSREKKERFSLILESASTNQTSMYLCASLSGVTEAFFGQGTRLTVV.

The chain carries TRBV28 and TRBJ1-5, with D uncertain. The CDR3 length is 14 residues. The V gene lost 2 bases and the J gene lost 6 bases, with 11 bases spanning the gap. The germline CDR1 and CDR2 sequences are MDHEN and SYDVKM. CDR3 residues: CASSLGQVGQPQHF. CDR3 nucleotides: TGTGCCAGCAGTTTAGGTCAGGTAGGTCAGCCCCAGCATTTT.

The CDR3 DNA reads as TGCAGCGCCGTGACAGGTGGGAAGACCCAGTACTTC. This encodes CSAVTGGKTQYF. This chain links TRBV29-1 with TRBJ2-5; a possible D gene is TRBD1 (6 bases). CDR1 and CDR2 (germline): SQVTM, ANQGSEA. Trimming shortened V by 7 bases and J by 6 bases, and 15 bases separated the two germline ends. The CDR3 totals 12 residues.

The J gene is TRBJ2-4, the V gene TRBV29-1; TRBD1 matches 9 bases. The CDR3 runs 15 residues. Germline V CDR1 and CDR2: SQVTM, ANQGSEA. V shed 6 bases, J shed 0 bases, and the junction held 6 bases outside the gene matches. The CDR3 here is CSVQATGGAKNIQYF. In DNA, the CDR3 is TGCAGCGTCCAAGCGACAGGGGGAGCCAAAAACATTCAGTACTTC.

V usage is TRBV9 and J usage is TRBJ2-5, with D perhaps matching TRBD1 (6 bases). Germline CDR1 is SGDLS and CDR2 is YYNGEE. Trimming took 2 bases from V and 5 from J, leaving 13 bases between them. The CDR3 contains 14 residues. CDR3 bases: TGTGCCAGCAGCGTCAGGGGCCCGGAGGAGACCCAGTACTTC. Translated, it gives CASSVRGPEETQYF.

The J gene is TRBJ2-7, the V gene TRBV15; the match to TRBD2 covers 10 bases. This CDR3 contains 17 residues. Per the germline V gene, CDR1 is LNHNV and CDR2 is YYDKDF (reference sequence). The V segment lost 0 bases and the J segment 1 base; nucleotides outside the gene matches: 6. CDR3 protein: CATSRDSASGGSYEQYF. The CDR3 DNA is TGTGCCACCAGCAGAGATTCGGCTAGCGGGGGATCCTACGAGCAGTACTTC.

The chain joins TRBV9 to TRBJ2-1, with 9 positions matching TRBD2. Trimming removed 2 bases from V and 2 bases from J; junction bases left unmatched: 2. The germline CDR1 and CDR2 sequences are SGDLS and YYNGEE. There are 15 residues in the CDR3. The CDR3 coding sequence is TGTGCCAGCAGCGTGACTAGCGGAGCCTACAATGAGCAGTTCTTC. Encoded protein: CASSVTSGAYNEQFF.

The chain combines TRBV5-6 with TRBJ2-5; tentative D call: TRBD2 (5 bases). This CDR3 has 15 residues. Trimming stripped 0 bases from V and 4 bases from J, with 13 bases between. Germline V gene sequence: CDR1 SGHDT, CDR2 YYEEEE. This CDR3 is CASSLAISAGETQYF. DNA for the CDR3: TGTGCCAGCAGCTTGGCCATTTCCGCGGGAGAGACCCAGTACTTC. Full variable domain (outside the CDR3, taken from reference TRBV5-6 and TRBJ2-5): DAGVTQSPTHLIKTRGQQVTLRCSPKSGHDTVSWYQQALGQGPQFIFQYYEEEERQRGNFPDRFSGHQFPNYSSELNVNALLLGDSALYLCASSLAISAGETQYFGPGTRLLVL.

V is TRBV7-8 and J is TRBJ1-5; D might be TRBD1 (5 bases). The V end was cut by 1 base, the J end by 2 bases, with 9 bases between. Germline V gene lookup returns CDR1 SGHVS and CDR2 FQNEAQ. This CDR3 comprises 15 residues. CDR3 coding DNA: TGTGCCAGCAGCTTAGAGGGGATCGGCAATCAGCCCCAGCATTTT. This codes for CASSLEGIGNQPQHF.

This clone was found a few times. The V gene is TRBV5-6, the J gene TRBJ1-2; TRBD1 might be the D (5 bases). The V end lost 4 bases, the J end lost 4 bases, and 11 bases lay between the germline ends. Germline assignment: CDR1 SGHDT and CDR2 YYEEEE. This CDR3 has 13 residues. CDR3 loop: CASSLTGSYGYTF. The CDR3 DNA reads TGTGCCAGCAGCCTCACAGGTTCCTATGGCTACACCTTC.

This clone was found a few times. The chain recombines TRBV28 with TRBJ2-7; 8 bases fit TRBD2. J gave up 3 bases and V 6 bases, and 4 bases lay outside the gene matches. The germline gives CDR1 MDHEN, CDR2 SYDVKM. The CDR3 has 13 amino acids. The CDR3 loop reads CASSYTSGYEQYF. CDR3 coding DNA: TGTGCCAGCAGCTACACTAGCGGCTACGAGCAGTACTTC.

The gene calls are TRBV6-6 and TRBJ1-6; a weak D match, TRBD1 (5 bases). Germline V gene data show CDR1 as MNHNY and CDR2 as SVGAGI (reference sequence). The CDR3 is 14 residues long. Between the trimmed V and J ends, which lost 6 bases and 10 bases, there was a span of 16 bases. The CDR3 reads CASSSVGEWSPLHF. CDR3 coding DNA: TGTGCCAGCAGCTCCGTAGGGGAATGGTCACCCCTCCACTTT.

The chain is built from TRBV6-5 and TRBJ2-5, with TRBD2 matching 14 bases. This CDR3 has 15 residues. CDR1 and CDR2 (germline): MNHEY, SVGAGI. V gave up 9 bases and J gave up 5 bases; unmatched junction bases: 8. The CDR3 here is CARDFRTSGGETQYF. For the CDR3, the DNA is TGTGCCAGAGATTTTAGGACTAGCGGGGGGGAGACCCAGTACTTC.

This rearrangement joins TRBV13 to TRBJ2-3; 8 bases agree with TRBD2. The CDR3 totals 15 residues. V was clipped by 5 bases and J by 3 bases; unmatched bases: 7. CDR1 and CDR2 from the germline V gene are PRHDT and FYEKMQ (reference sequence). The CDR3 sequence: CASSAAGLETDTQYF. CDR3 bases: TGTGCCAGCAGCGCGGCGGGACTAGAGACAGATACGCAGTATTTT.

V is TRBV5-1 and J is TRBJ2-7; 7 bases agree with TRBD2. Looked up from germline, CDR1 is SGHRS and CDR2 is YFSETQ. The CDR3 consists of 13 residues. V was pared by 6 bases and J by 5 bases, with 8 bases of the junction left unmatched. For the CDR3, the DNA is TGCGCCAGCAACGGGGACTATGAGAACGAGCAGTACTTC. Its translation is CASNGDYENEQYF.

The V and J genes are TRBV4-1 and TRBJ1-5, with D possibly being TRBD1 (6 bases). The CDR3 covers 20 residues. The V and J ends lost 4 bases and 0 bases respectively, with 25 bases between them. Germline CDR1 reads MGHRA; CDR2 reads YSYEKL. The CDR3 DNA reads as TGCGCCAGCAGCCCGTCCCAGACAGGCGAGTTTTTCTATAGCAATCAGCCCCAGCATTTT. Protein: CASSPSQTGEFFYSNQPQHF.

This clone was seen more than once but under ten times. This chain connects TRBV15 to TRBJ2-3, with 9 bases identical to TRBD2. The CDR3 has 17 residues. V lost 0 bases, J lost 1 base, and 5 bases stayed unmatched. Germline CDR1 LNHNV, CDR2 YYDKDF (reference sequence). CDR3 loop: CATSRDIASGGTDTQYF. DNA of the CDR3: TGTGCCACCAGCAGAGATATTGCTAGCGGGGGCACAGATACGCAGTATTTT.

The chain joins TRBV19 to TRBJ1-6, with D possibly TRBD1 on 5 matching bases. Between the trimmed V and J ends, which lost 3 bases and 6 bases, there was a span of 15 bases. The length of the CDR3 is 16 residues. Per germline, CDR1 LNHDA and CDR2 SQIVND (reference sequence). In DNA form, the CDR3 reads TGTGCCAGTAGTATCTTCCTAGGGGCGAGTAATTCACCCCTCCACTTT. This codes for CASSIFLGASNSPLHF. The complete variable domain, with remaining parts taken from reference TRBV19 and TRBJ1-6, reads DGGITQSPKYLFRKEGQNVTLSCEQNLNHDAMYWYRQDPGQGLRLIYYSQIVNDFQKGDIAEGYSVSREKKESFPLTVTSAQKNPTAFYLCASSIFLGASNSPLHFGNGTRLTVT.

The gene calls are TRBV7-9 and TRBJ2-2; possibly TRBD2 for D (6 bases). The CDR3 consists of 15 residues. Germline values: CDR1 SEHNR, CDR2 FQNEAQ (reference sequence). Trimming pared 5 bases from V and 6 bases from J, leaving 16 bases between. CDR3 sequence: CASSPHGVAAGELFF. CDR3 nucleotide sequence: TGTGCCAGCAGCCCCCACGGGGTAGCGGCCGGGGAGCTGTTTTTT.

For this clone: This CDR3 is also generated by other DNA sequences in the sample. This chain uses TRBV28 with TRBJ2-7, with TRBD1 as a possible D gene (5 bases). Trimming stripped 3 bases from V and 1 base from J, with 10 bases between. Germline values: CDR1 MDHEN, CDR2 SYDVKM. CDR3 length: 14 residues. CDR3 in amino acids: CASSFQGNSYEQYF. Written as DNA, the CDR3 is TGTGCCAGCAGTTTTCAGGGAAATTCCTACGAGCAGTACTTC.

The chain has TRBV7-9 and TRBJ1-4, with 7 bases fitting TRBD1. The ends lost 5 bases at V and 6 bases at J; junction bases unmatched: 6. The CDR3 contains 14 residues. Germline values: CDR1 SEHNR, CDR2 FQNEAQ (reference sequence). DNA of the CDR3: TGTGCCAGCAGCCCACAGGGGTGGGATGAAAAACTGTTTTTT. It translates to CASSPQGWDEKLFF.

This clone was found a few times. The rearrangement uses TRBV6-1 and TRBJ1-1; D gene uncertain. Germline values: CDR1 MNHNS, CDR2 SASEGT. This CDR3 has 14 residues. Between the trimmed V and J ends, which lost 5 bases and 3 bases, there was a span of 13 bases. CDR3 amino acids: CASSFGLRDTEAFF. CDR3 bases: TGTGCCAGCAGTTTCGGACTTCGGGACACTGAAGCTTTCTTT.

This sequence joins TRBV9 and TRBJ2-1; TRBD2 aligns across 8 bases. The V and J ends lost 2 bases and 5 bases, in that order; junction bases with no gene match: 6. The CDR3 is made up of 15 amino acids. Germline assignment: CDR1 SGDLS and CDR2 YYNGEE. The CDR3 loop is CASSVGLAGHNEQFF. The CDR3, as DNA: TGTGCCAGCAGCGTCGGTCTAGCGGGCCACAATGAGCAGTTCTTC.

The chain's CDR3 is CASAQGGGFSYEQYF. CDR3 nucleotides: TGTGCCAGCGCCCAAGGGGGGGGTTTCTCCTACGAGCAGTACTTC. V and J are TRBV6-5 and TRBJ2-7; TRBD2 is a possible D gene (7 bases). V lost 8 bases and J lost 0, with 17 bases in between. This CDR3 contains 15 residues. Germline V gene lookup returns CDR1 MNHEY and CDR2 SVGAGI.

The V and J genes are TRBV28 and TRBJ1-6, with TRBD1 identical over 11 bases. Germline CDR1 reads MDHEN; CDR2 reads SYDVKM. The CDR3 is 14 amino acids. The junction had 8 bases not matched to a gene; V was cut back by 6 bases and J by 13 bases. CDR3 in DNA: TGTGCCAGCAGCCCAGGACAGGGGGCAGGTCCCCTCCACTTT. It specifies CASSPGQGAGPLHF.

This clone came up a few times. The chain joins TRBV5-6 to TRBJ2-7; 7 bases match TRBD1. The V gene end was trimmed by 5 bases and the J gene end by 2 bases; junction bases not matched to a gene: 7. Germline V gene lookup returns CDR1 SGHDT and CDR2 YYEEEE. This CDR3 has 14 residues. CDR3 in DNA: TGTGCCAGCAGGACCCGGGACAGCCCCTACGAGCAGTACTTC. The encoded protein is CASRTRDSPYEQYF. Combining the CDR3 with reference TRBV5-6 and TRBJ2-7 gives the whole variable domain DAGVTQSPTHLIKTRGQQVTLRCSPKSGHDTVSWYQQALGQGPQFIFQYYEEEERQRGNFPDRFSGHQFPNYSSELNVNALLLGDSALYLCASRTRDSPYEQYFGPGTRLTVT.